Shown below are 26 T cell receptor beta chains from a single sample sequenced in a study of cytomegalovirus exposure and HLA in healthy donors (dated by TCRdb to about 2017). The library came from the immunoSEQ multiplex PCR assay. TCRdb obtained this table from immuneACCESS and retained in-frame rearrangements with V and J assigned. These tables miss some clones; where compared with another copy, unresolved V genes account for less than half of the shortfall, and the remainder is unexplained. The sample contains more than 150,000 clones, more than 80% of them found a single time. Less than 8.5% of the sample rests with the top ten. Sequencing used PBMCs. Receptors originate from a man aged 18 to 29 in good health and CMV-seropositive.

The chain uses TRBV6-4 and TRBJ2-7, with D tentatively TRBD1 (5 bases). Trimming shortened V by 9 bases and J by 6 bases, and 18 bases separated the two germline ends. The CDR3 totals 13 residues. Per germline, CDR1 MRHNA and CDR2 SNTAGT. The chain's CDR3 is CARPQDDLSEQYF. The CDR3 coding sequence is TGTGCCAGGCCACAGGATGACCTCTCCGAGCAGTACTTC.

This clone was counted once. CDR3 in amino acids: CASSFTASSNEQFF. DNA of the CDR3: TGTGCCAGCAGTTTTACCGCTAGCAGCAATGAGCAGTTCTTC. The chain uses TRBV27 and TRBJ2-1, with a possible D match to TRBD2 (5 bases). CDR3 length equals 14 residues. V lost 3 bases, J lost 6 bases, and 12 bases lay in between. Germline CDR1 reads MNHEY; CDR2 reads SMNVEV (reference sequence).

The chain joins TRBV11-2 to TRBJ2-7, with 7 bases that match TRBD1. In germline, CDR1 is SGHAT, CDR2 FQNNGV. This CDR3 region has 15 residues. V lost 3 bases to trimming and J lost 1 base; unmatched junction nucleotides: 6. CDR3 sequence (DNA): TGTGCCAGCAGCTTCCCACAGGGGCTTTCCTACGAGCAGTACTTC. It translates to CASSFPQGLSYEQYF. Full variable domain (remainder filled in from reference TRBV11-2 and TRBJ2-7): EAGVAQSPRYKIIEKRQSVAFWCNPISGHATLYWYQQILGQGPKLLIQFQNNGVVDDSQLPKDRFSAERLKGVDSTLKIQPAKLEDSAVYLCASSFPQGLSYEQYFGPGTRLTVT.

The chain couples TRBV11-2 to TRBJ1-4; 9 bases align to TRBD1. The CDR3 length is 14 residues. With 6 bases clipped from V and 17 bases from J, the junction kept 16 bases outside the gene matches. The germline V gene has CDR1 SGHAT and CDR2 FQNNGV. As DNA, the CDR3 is TGTGCCAGCAGACGTCCGGGACAGGGATTCGGGACCTTTTTT. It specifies CASRRPGQGFGTFF.

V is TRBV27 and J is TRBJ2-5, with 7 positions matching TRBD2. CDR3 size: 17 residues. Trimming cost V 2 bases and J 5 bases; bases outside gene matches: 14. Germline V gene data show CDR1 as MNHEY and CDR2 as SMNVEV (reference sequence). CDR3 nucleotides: TGTGCCAGCAGTTTACGGGGGGATGGGGGGACCCGGGAGACCCAGTACTTC. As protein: CASSLRGDGGTRETQYF.

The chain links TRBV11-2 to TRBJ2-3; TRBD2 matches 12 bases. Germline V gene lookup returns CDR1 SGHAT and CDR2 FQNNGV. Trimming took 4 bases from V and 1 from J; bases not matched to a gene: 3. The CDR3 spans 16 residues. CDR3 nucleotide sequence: TGTGCCAGCAGCTCCCGACTAGCGGGAGGCACAGATACGCAGTATTTT. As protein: CASSSRLAGGTDTQYF.

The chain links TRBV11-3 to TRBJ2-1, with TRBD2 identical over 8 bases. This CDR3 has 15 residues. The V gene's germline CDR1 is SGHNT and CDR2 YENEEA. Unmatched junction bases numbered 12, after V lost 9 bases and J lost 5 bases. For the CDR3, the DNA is TGTGCCAGACGGACCGGGACTAGATTTGACAATGAGCAGTTCTTC. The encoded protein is CARRTGTRFDNEQFF.

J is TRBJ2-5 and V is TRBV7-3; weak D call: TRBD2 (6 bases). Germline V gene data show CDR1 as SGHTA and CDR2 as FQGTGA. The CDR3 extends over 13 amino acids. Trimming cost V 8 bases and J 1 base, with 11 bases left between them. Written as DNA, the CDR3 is TGTGCCAGCCGGGCGGGGTTCCAAGAGACCCAGTACTTC. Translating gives CASRAGFQETQYF. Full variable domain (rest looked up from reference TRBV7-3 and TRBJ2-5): GAGVSQTPSNKVTEKGKYVELRCDPISGHTALYWYRQSLGQGPEFLIYFQGTGAADDSGLPNDRFFAVRPEGSVSTLKIQRTERGDSAVYLCASRAGFQETQYFGPGTRLLVL.

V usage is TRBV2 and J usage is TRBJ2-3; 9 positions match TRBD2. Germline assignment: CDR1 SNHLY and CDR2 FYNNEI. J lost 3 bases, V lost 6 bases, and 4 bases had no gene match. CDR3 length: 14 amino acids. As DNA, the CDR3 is TGTGCCAGCAGCCGCGGGAGGGCGACAGATACGCAGTATTTT. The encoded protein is CASSRGRATDTQYF.

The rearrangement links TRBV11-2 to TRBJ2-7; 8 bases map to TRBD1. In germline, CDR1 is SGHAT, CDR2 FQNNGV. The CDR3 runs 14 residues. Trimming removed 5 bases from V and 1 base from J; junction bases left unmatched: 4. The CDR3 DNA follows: TGTGCCAGCAGCCCCCGGGACAGGTCCTACGAGCAGTACTTC. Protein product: CASSPRDRSYEQYF. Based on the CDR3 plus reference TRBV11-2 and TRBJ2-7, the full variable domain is EAGVAQSPRYKIIEKRQSVAFWCNPISGHATLYWYQQILGQGPKLLIQFQNNGVVDDSQLPKDRFSAERLKGVDSTLKIQPAKLEDSAVYLCASSPRDRSYEQYFGPGTRLTVT.

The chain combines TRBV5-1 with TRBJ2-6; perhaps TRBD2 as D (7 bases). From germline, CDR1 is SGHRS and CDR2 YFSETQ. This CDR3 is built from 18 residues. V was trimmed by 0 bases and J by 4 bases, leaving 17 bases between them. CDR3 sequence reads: CASSLEGGGPGGANVLTF. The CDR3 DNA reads TGCGCCAGCAGCTTGGAGGGGGGAGGGCCGGGAGGGGCCAACGTCCTGACTTTC.

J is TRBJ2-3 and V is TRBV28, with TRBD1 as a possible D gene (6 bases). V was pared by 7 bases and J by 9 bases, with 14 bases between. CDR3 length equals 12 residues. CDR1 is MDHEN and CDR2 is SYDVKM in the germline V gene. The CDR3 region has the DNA TGTGCCAGCACAGGGGTCAGAGGGACGCAGTATTTT. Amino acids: CASTGVRGTQYF. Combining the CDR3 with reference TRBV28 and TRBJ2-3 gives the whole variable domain DVKVTQSSRYLVKRTGEKVFLECVQDMDHENMFWYRQDPGLGLRLIYFSYDVKMKEKGDIPEGYSVSREKKERFSLILESASTNQTSMYLCASTGVRGTQYFGPGTRLTVL.

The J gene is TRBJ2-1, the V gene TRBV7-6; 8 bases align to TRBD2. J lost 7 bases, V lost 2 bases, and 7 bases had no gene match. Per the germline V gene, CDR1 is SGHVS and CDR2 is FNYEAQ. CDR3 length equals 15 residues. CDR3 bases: TGTGCCAGCAGCTTACGCCGACTAGCGCAAAATGAGCAGTTCTTC. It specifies CASSLRRLAQNEQFF.

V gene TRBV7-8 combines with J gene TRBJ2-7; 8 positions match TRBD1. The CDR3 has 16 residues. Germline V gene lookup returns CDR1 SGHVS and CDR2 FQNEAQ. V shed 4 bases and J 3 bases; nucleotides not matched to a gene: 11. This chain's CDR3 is CASSSPWDRSVYEQYF. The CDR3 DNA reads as TGTGCCAGCAGCTCTCCTTGGGACAGGAGCGTCTACGAGCAGTACTTC. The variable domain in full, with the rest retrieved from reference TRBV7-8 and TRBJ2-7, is GAGVSQSPRYKVAKRGQDVALRCDPISGHVSLFWYQQALGQGPEFLTYFQNEAQLDKSGLPSDRFFAERPEGSVSTLKIQRTQQEDSAVYLCASSSPWDRSVYEQYFGPGTRLTVT.

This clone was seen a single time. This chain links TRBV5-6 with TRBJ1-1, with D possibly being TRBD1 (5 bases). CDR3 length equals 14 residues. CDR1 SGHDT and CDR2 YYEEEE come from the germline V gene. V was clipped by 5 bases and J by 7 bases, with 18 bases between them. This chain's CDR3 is CASSAGGFPLEAFF. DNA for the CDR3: TGTGCCAGCAGTGCCGGGGGTTTCCCCCTTGAAGCTTTCTTT. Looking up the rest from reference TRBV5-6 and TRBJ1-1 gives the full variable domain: DAGVTQSPTHLIKTRGQQVTLRCSPKSGHDTVSWYQQALGQGPQFIFQYYEEEERQRGNFPDRFSGHQFPNYSSELNVNALLLGDSALYLCASSAGGFPLEAFFGQGTRLTVV.

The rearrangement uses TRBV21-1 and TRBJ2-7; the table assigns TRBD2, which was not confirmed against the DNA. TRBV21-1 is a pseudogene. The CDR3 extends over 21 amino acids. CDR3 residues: CASSPEESTGTSGSPNYEQYF. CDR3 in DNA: TGTGCCAGCAGCCCCGAGGAATCAACCGGGACTAGCGGGAGTCCCAACTACGAGCAGTACTTC.

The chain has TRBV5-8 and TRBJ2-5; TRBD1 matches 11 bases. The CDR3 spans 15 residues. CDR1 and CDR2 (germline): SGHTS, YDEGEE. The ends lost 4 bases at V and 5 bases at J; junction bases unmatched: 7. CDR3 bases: TGTGCCAGCAGCCCCTGGACAGGGGGCTTGGAGACCCAGTACTTC. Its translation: CASSPWTGGLETQYF.

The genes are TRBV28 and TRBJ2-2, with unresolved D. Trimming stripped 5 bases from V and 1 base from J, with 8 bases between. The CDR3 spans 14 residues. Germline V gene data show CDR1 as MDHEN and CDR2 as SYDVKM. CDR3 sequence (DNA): TGTGCCAGCAGTCTCCCTAAGAACACCGGGGAGCTGTTTTTT. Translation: CASSLPKNTGELFF.

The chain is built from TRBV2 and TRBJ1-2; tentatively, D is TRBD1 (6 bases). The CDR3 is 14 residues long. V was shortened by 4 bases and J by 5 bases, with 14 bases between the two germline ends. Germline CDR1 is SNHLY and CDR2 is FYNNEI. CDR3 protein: CASSGDLTGYGYTF. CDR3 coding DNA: TGTGCCAGCAGTGGGGATTTGACAGGTTATGGCTACACCTTC.

The CDR3 DNA sequence: TGTGCCAGCAGGCACAGGGCCGGCTACACCTTC. Amino acid sequence: CASRHRAGYTF. The rearrangement links TRBV28 to TRBJ1-2; TRBD1 is a possible D gene (6 bases). Germline V gives CDR1 MDHEN, CDR2 SYDVKM. The V gene lost 6 bases and the J gene lost 8 bases, with 10 bases spanning the gap. This CDR3 spans 11 amino acids.

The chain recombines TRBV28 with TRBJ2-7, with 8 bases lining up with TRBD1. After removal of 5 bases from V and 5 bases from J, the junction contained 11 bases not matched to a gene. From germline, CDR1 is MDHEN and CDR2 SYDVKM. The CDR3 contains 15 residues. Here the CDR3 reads CASSPPAQGADEQYF. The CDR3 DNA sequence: TGTGCCAGCAGTCCCCCGGCGCAGGGGGCGGACGAGCAGTACTTC. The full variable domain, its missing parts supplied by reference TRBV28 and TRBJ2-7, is DVKVTQSSRYLVKRTGEKVFLECVQDMDHENMFWYRQDPGLGLRLIYFSYDVKMKEKGDIPEGYSVSREKKERFSLILESASTNQTSMYLCASSPPAQGADEQYFGPGTRLTVT.

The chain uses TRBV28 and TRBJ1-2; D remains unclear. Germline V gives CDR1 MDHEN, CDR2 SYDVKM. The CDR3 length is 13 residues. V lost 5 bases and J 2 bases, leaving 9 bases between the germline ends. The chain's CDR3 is CASSRTPNYGYTF. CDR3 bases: TGTGCCAGCAGTCGTACACCGAACTATGGCTACACCTTC.

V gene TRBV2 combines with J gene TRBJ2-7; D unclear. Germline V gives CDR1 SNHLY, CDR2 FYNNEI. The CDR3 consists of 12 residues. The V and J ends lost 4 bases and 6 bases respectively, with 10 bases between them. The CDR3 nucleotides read TGTGCCAGCAGTGGCTCACTACCCGAGCAGTACTTC. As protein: CASSGSLPEQYF.

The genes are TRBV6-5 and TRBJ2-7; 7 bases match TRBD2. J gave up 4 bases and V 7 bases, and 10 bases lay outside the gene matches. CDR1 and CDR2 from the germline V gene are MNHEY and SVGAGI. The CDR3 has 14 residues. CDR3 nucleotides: TGTGCCAGCACCTCGGGTAGCGGGCCTTACGAGCAGTACTTC. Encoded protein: CASTSGSGPYEQYF.

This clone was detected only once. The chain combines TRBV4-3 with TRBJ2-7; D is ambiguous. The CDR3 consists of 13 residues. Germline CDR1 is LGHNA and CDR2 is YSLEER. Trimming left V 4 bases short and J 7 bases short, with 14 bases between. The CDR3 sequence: CASSLARRQEQYF. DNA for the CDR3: TGCGCCAGCAGCCTAGCTAGACGTCAGGAGCAGTACTTC.

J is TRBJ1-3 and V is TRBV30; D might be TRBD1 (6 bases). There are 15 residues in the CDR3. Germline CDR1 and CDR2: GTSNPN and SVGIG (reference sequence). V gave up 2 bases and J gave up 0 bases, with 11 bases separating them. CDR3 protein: CAWSYRALSGNTIYF. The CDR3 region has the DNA TGTGCCTGGAGTTACAGGGCCCTCTCTGGAAACACCATATATTTT. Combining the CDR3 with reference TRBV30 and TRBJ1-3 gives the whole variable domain SQTIHQWPATLVQPVGSPLSLECTVEGTSNPNLYWYRQAAGRGLQLLFYSVGIGQISSEVPQNLSASRPQDRQFILSSKKLLLSDSGFYLCAWSYRALSGNTIYFGEGSWLTVV.